Detailed here is one TCR beta chain. The sample is drawn from a study of long-term antiretroviral therapy in people with HIV. Version v3.0 of the immunoSEQ assay was performed at survey level. The sequencing target was 40,000-50,000 T-cell genomes per sample. Sequencing used immunoSEQ multiplex PCR; TCRdb keeps in-frame clones, though not all of them. The data hold some 14,000 clones, with just under 85% observed a single time. Germline V gene lookup returns CDR1 SGHRS and CDR2 YFSETQ. The J segment lost 3 bases and the V segment lost 4 bases, leaving 4 bases of the junction unmatched. This CDR3 contains 14 residues.

The rearrangement uses TRBV5-1 and TRBJ2-7; the match to TRBD1 covers 10 bases. This clonotype was sampled from a man in his forties or fifties with HIV. This specimen was unsorted PBMCs, taken just before starting antiretroviral therapy. CDR3 in amino acids: CASSDRGPLYEQYF. The DNA of the CDR3 is TGCGCCAGCAGCGACAGGGGGCCCCTCTACGAGCAGTACTTC.